This TCR beta chain was captured in a study of blood T cell repertoires in COVID-19. Sequencing was performed with immunoSEQ multiplex PCR; in TCRdb, only in-frame clones are kept and a portion is missing. In the table there are 95,000 to 150,000 clones, approximately 85% of which are singletons. The germline CDR1 and CDR2 sequences are SEHNR and FQNEAQ (reference sequence). The CDR3 covers 15 residues. The ends were cut back, 2 bases at V and 4 bases at J, with 15 bases in the middle. The sample was peripheral blood. The receptor comes from a young man with COVID-19, enrolled during active disease. The chain is built from TRBV7-9 and TRBJ2-7, with D perhaps matching TRBD1 (6 bases). The CDR3 here is CASSLISGAKYEQYF. CDR3 sequence (DNA): TGTGCCAGCAGCTTAATCTCAGGGGCGAAGTACGAGCAGTACTTC.